This note documents a single TCR beta chain sequence. Its matching antigen is unknown. The time point here: cycle 4 day 1 (C4D1), after around six weeks of nivolumab. Brentuximab vedotin exposure varied among the patients, all of whom had relapsed after autologous stem cell transplantation. Best outcomes ranged across complete response, partial response and progressive disease. V trimming: 4 bases; J trimming: 4 bases; junction bases outside the gene matches: 7. Germline lookup yields CDR1 SGHRS and CDR2 YFSETQ. The CDR3 contains 15 residues. This sample was taken from a study of PD-1 blockade in classical Hodgkin lymphoma. Some clones are missing from TCRdb's copy, which holds only in-frame ones; the method was immunoSEQ multiplex PCR. The sample holds tens of thousands of clones, 87% seen once. Whole-study findings and limits: Newly diagnosed and completely responding patients shared comparable baseline diversity.

The rearrangement joins TRBV5-1 to TRBJ1-5, with TRBD1 identical over 8 bases. Sample: peripheral blood mononuclear cells (PBMCs), taken before the fourth cycle of nivolumab. This clonotype originated in a human donor with classical Hodgkin lymphoma. The chain's CDR3 is CASSPGQGPNQPQHF. CDR3 sequence (DNA): TGCGCCAGCAGCCCCGGACAGGGTCCAAATCAGCCCCAGCATTTT.